Listed here is a single T cell receptor beta chain. In this sample, this clonotype turned up many times. Its antigen remains unidentified. No base quality information exists; no much larger clone differs at one position. The record originates from a study of molecular identifiers for immune sequencing clone quantification (dated by TCRdb to the late 2010s). In the study overall: For a replicate experiment, RNA from around 20,000 or 100,000 naive CD8 T cells was divided into five aliquots, of which four were sequenced. This methods study benchmarked molecular-identifier clustering-based TCR repertoire sequencing (MIDCIRS) and TCR RNA copy counting, using CD8 T cells to do so. Broader findings and caveats from the paper: When barcode sub-clustering was left out, chimeric consensus sequences inflated TCR diversity, with chimeras reaching as high as 47%. The naive libraries included spiked-in Jurkat TCR RNA (about ten copies' worth), and this RNA is not part of the donor repertoire. Identical TCR molecules sharing a barcode could cause highly expanded clone sizes to be underestimated. Spiked-in Jurkat TCR RNA equal to a single cell's worth was reported to be detectable even within 1,100,000 naive CD8 T cells. Modeling gave about 3 recovered TCR RNA copies per cell versus approximately 11 by digital PCR, implying around 31% capture efficiency. In CMV-specific effector cells, over 99% of molecules were held by clones above 20 RNA copies, whereas under 1% of molecules were held by such clones in naive cells.

Library method: PCR. Data came from an Illumina HiSeq 4000. Bulk TCR libraries were made following a previously described method, with the TCR primers given in Table S5. Purification of total RNA was performed with the Qiagen AllPrep DNA/RNA kit. Before analysis, reads from multiple sequencing runs of the same library were pooled. As for how the authors treated the data: Reads were retained only if an exact TCR constant sequence was present, and the retained reads were trimmed to 150 nt and grouped according to their 12-nt molecular barcodes. Reads inside each barcode group were sub-clustered using a 15% Levenshtein threshold, and a quality-weighted consensus sequence was constructed for each RNA molecule. Non-functional sequences were excluded, and lower-count sequences lying one edit away from another sequence were also excluded. Based on fitting two negative binomial distributions, any barcode sub-cluster with under 20% of the maximum read count was discarded. In TCRdb, the public reads were trimmed at Q25 with fastp and aligned with MiXCR, with productive beta chains retained. Records with the same CDR3 protein are collapsed into one entry carrying the most frequent genes and DNA. The V and J calls and clone size come from TCRdb's table, not from the authors' own analysis. The sample profile shows tens of thousands of distinct CDR3 sequences; roughly a fifth of them were found once. The ten biggest clones cover under 1.3% of the sample.

Libraries of naive CD8 T cells were built from anywhere between roughly 18,000 and 1,000,000 sorted cells, with 10%, 30% or 50% of the purified RNA used. Naive CD8 T cells were FACS-sorted as CD8+CD4-CCR7+CD45RA+ on a BD FACSAria II into RLT Plus buffer. To test detection sensitivity, Jurkat RNA equal to around 10 TCR copies was added to samples of about 19,000-1,100,000 naive CD8 T cells. Enrichment of CD8 T cells was performed with RosetteSep CD8+ T Cell Enrichment Cocktail and Ficoll-Paque, after which ACK red cell lysis was carried out. V is reduced by 7 bases and J by 5 bases, leaving a spacing of 12 bases between them. Measured from the cysteine to the phenylalanine, the CDR3 is 13 residues long. Just CDR3 DNA is preserved here, 39 bases in frame from base 1. CDR1 and CDR2 (SEHNR, FQNEAQ) derive from the germline V gene (reference sequence).

Sequencing used naive CD8+ T cells from blood, with Jurkat cell RNA spiked in. The cell subset or site tag for this specimen amounts to: FACS-sorted CD8+CD4-CCR7+CD45RA+ naive T cells. The clonotype was recovered from a human donor in good health. Some libraries in this study had Jurkat cell RNA spiked in. The rearranged segments are TRBV7-9 and TRBJ2-1, with the D assignment possibly TRBD1 or TRBD2, given 5 matching bases for each. The DNA is TGTGCCAGCACCTCCGGGGCGCACAATGAGCAGTTCTTC. This translates into CASTSGAHNEQFF.